The TCR beta chain under discussion was sequenced for a study of response to subunit inactivated influenza vaccine. The study, taken as a whole, reports: Few additional T cells are recruited per seasonal influenza vaccination, authors suggested.

As to this clonotype: Its antigen remains unidentified.

This CDR3 region has 14 residues. Trimming removed 0 bases from V and 1 base from J, with 9 bases in between. Per the germline V gene, CDR1 is GTSNPN and CDR2 is SVGIG (reference sequence). Via MiXCR, TCRdb re-called the RT-PCR reads, giving one row per CDR3 protein. Among some 800,000 distinct CDR3 sequences listed, about 20% were seen once. This material consisted of PBMCs from blood, taken 4 to 6 days after vaccination. The chain has TRBV30 and TRBJ1-1; D is undetermined. The TCR was taken from a man between 50 and 59 years old who received an inactivated influenza vaccine. The CDR3 coding sequence is TGTGCCTGGAGTGTAAGCATAAGGAACACTGAAGCTTTCTTT. Translating gives CAWSVSIRNTEAFF.